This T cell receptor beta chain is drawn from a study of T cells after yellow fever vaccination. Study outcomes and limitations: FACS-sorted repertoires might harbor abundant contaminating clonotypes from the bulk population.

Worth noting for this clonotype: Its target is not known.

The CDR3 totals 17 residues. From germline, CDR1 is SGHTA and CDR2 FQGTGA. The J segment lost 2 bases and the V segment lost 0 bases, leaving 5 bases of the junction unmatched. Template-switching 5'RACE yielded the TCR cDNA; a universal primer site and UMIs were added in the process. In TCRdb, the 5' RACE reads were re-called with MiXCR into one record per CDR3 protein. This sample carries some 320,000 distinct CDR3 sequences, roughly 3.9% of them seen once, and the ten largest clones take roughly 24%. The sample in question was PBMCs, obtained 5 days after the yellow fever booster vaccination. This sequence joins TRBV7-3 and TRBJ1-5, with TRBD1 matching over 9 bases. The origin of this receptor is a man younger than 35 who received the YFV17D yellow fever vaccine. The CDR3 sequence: CASSLTGDRARNQPQHF. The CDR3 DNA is TGTGCCAGCAGCTTAACCGGGGACAGGGCGCGCAATCAGCCCCAGCATTTT. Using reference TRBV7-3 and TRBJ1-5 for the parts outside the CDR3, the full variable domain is GAGVSQTPSNKVTEKGKYVELRCDPISGHTALYWYRQSLGQGPEFLIYFQGTGAADDSGLPNDRFFAVRPEGSVSTLKIQRTERGDSAVYLCASSLTGDRARNQPQHFGDGTRLSIL.